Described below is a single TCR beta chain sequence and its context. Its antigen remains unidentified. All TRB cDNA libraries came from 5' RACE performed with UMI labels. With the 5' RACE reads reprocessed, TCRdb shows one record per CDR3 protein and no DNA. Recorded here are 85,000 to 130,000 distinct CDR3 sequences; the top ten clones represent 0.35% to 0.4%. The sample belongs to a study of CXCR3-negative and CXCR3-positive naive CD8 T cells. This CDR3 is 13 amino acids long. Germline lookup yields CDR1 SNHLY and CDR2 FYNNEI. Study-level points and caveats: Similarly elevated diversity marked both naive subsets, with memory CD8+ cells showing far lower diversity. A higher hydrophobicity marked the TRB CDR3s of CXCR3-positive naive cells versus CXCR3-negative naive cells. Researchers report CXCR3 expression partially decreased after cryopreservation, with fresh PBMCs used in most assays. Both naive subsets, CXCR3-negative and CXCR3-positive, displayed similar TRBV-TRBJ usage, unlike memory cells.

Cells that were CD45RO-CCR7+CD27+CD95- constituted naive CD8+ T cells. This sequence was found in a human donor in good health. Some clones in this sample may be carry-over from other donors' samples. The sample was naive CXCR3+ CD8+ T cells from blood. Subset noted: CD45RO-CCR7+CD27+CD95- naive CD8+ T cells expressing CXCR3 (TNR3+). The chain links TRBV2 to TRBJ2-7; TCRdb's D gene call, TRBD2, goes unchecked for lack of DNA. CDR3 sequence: CASSAGLAYEQYF.